Listed here are 8 T cell receptor beta chains from one sample, sequenced in a study of cytomegalovirus exposure and HLA in healthy donors. PCR employed 60 Vbeta and 13 Jbeta primers. Clones were sequenced by immunoSEQ multiplex PCR, and TCRdb holds only the in-frame ones, with some missing. Of around 110,000 clones listed, roughly 80% are singletons. The sample taken for sequencing was PBMCs. Source of these receptors: a man under 40 in good health and CMV-seronegative.

This chain connects TRBV28 to TRBJ2-7; D is possibly TRBD1 (6 bases). V lost 8 bases and J 2 bases, leaving 10 bases between the germline ends. Per germline, CDR1 MDHEN and CDR2 SYDVKM. The CDR3 runs to 12 residues. The CDR3, as DNA: TGTGCCAGCCGACAGGCCGCCTACGAGCAGTACTTC. As protein: CASRQAAYEQYF.

This sequence joins TRBV4-1 and TRBJ2-2; possible D gene TRBD2, 5 bases. Trimming removed 0 bases at V and 2 bases at J, with 10 bases between. The CDR3 sequence is 16 residues long. CDR1 and CDR2 (germline): MGHRA, YSYEKL. As DNA, the CDR3 is TGCGCCAGCAGCCAAGAAAGGCGGGCAAACACCGGGGAGCTGTTTTTT. Its protein product is CASSQERRANTGELFF.

The genes are TRBV9 and TRBJ2-2, with D hard to call. The CDR3 consists of 13 residues. Per the germline V gene, CDR1 is SGDLS and CDR2 is YYNGEE. V lost 6 bases and J lost 4, with 10 bases in between. DNA for the CDR3: TGTGCCAGCACCGGTTCGGGCACCGGGGAGCTGTTTTTT. Its translation: CASTGSGTGELFF.

The V call is TRBV5-1, the J call TRBJ1-2; 7 bases fit TRBD1. Germline V gene data show CDR1 as SGHRS and CDR2 as YFSETQ. With 4 bases clipped from V and 0 bases from J, the junction kept 9 bases outside the gene matches. The CDR3 extends over 16 amino acids. The CDR3 DNA sequence: TGCGCCAGCAGCCCCCGACAGGGTAGGGCTAACTATGGCTACACCTTC. Its translation: CASSPRQGRANYGYTF.

The table lists this clone with a count of one. The chain has TRBV9 and TRBJ2-7; 8 bases fit TRBD2. V was clipped by 0 bases and J by 6 bases; unmatched bases: 8. Germline V gives CDR1 SGDLS, CDR2 YYNGEE. This CDR3 comprises 15 residues. DNA of the CDR3: TGTGCCAGCAGCGTAGAGGGTAGCGGGATCTTCGAGCAGTACTTC. It translates to CASSVEGSGIFEQYF. The full variable domain, its missing parts supplied by reference TRBV9 and TRBJ2-7, is DSGVTQTPKHLITATGQRVTLRCSPRSGDLSVYWYQQSLDQGLQFLIQYYNGEERAKGNILERFSAQQFPDLHSELNLSSLELGDSALYFCASSVEGSGIFEQYFGPGTRLTVT.

This chain uses TRBV6-1 with TRBJ2-6, with TRBD2 matching over 14 bases. J lost 3 bases, V lost 1 base, and 8 bases had no gene match. The CDR3 sequence is 20 residues long. CDR1 and CDR2 from the germline V gene are MNHNS and SASEGT. The DNA of the CDR3 is TGTGCCAGCAGTGAAGGACGACTAGCGGGGGGGCTACGTGGGGCCAACGTCCTGACTTTC. Amino acid sequence: CASSEGRLAGGLRGANVLTF.

The V and J genes are TRBV4-1 and TRBJ2-3; maybe TRBD2 (5 bases). Germline CDR1 reads MGHRA; CDR2 reads YSYEKL. The CDR3 extends over 15 amino acids. V lost 2 bases and J 4 bases, leaving 13 bases between the germline ends. The CDR3: CASSQWGDGSDTQYF. The CDR3 region has the DNA TGCGCCAGCAGCCAATGGGGAGATGGCTCAGATACGCAGTATTTT.

The chain links TRBV7-3 to TRBJ1-1; D not certain. The CDR3 consists of 14 residues. V was cut by 1 base and J by 7 bases, with 13 bases left in between. In germline, CDR1 is SGHTA, CDR2 FQGTGA. The CDR3 sequence: CASSLSGVTNEAFF. The CDR3 DNA is TGTGCCAGCAGCTTAAGCGGGGTTACCAATGAAGCTTTCTTT.